The 17 T cell receptor beta chains given below trace back to one sample, sequenced in a study of OX40 agonist ivuxolimab in advanced cancers. TCRdb's copy holds only in-frame clones and misses some; the assay was immunoSEQ multiplex PCR. The sample holds about 99,000 clones, 90% to 95% seen once. The sample in question was CD4+ or CD8+ T cells sorted from blood, obtained in a trial of the OX40 agonist ivuxolimab. The receptors shown here come from an adult with an advanced solid tumor such as melanoma, head and neck, liver or kidney cancer.

The chain employs TRBV18 and TRBJ2-2; no clear D gene. The CDR3 runs to 13 residues. Trimming shortened V by 1 base and J by 5 bases, and 5 bases separated the two germline ends. Germline CDR1 reads KGHSH; CDR2 reads LQKENI. Here the CDR3 reads CASSPLETGELFF. CDR3 nucleotides: TGTGCCAGCTCACCACTCGAGACCGGGGAGCTGTTTTTT.

In DNA, the CDR3 is TGTGCCACCAGCAGAGCTACAGGAGGAACTGAAGCTTTCTTT. Residues: CATSRATGGTEAFF. The chain joins TRBV15 to TRBJ1-1; D perhaps matches TRBD1 (5 bases). The germline V gene encodes CDR1 LNHNV and CDR2 YYDKDF (reference sequence). With 1 base removed from V and 5 bases from J, the gap between germline ends came to 11 bases. The CDR3 covers 14 residues.

The chain combines TRBV7-9 with TRBJ2-3; 10 nucleotides line up with TRBD2. Germline-derived CDR1 and CDR2 are SEHNR and FQNEAQ (reference sequence). The J segment lost 4 bases and the V segment lost 2 bases, leaving 3 bases of the junction unmatched. This CDR3 is built from 15 residues. The CDR3 nucleotides read TGTGCCAGCAGCTTAAGACTAGCGGGCGCAGATACGCAGTATTTT. The encoded protein is CASSLRLAGADTQYF.

CDR3 sequence (DNA): TGTGCCAGCCTCCAATGGCCGAACTATGGCTACACCTTC. This gives the protein CASLQWPNYGYTF. The chain is built from TRBV19 and TRBJ1-2; D remains ambiguous. V was pared by 9 bases and J by 2 bases, with 13 bases between. CDR3 length equals 13 residues. Germline loops: CDR1 LNHDA, CDR2 SQIVND (reference sequence).

V usage is TRBV19 and J usage is TRBJ2-7; 7 nucleotides line up with TRBD2. The trim removed 4 bases at V and 0 bases at J, leaving 3 bases unmatched. Germline V CDR1 and CDR2: LNHDA, SQIVND (reference sequence). This CDR3 is built from 14 residues. This CDR3 reads CASSRSGGSYEQYF. The CDR3 nucleotides are TGTGCCAGTAGTAGGTCGGGGGGCTCCTACGAGCAGTACTTC. The full variable domain, with the rest looked up from reference TRBV19 and TRBJ2-7, is DGGITQSPKYLFRKEGQNVTLSCEQNLNHDAMYWYRQDPGQGLRLIYYSQIVNDFQKGDIAEGYSVSREKKESFPLTVTSAQKNPTAFYLCASSRSGGSYEQYFGPGTRLTVT.

The rearrangement uses TRBV7-2 and TRBJ2-2; D gene ambiguous. This CDR3 contains 14 residues. The V gene's germline CDR1 is SGHTA and CDR2 FQGNSA. V gave up 8 bases and J gave up 0 bases, with 10 bases separating them. CDR3 coding DNA: TGTGCCAGCGGGAACGGTCCGAACACCGGGGAGCTGTTTTTT. Translating it yields CASGNGPNTGELFF.

The V and J genes are TRBV7-6 and TRBJ2-7; TRBD2 matches at 10 bases. The CDR3 extends over 19 amino acids. The junction had 17 bases not matched to a gene; V was cut back by 2 bases and J by 4 bases. Germline CDR1 and CDR2: SGHVS and FNYEAQ. The CDR3 bases are TGTGCCAGCAGCTTATCGGTAGGACTAGCGGTTTCCGAGGCGTACGAGCAGTACTTC. This translates into CASSLSVGLAVSEAYEQYF.

The rearrangement links TRBV2 to TRBJ2-3; TRBD2 might be the D (7 bases). This CDR3 contains 15 residues. Trimming cost V 7 bases and J 6 bases, with 20 bases left between them. Germline assignment: CDR1 SNHLY and CDR2 FYNNEI. The CDR3 nucleotides are TGTGCCAGCAAGGGAGGGGGAGGGCCCTCCGATACGCAGTATTTT. As protein: CASKGGGGPSDTQYF.

The chain has TRBV6-5 and TRBJ1-2, with TRBD1 matching over 8 bases. This CDR3 is built from 13 residues. Germline V gene sequence: CDR1 MNHEY, CDR2 SVGAGI. V lost 6 bases and J lost 7; bases outside the gene matches: 7. CDR3 residues: CASRAGGGVGYTF. The CDR3 DNA sequence: TGTGCCAGCAGAGCAGGGGGCGGGGTTGGCTACACCTTC.

In its sample, this clone was seen once. The gene calls are TRBV7-2 and TRBJ2-7; D is ambiguous. Per germline, CDR1 SGHTA and CDR2 FQGNSA. V lost 4 bases, J lost 6 bases, and 10 bases lay in between. CDR3 length: 12 amino acids. The CDR3 DNA is TGTGCCAGCAGCTCCAACCTAGGCGAGCAGTACTTC. Translated, it gives CASSSNLGEQYF.

V gene TRBV27 combines with J gene TRBJ2-1, with D unclear. Germline V gene lookup returns CDR1 MNHEY and CDR2 SMNVEV (reference sequence). The ends were cut back, 3 bases at V and 1 base at J, with 13 bases in the middle. CDR3 length equals 16 residues. The CDR3 nucleotides are TGTGCCAGCAGTTTCTCCCTAACGGTGTCCTACAATGAGCAGTTCTTC. It encodes CASSFSLTVSYNEQFF.

This rearrangement joins TRBV7-2 to TRBJ2-2; 10 nucleotides match TRBD2. Germline CDR1 reads SGHTA; CDR2 reads FQGNSA. This CDR3 is built from 16 residues. The trim removed 3 bases at V and 3 bases at J, leaving 4 bases unmatched. CDR3 sequence: CASSFGLAGDTGELFF. In nucleotides, the CDR3 is TGTGCCAGCAGCTTCGGTCTAGCGGGAGACACCGGGGAGCTGTTTTTT.

The rearrangement uses TRBV2 and TRBJ2-5; D gene uncertain. The V and J ends lost 5 bases and 1 base respectively, with 11 bases between them. Germline CDR1 and CDR2: SNHLY and FYNNEI. This CDR3 contains 14 residues. The CDR3 DNA sequence: TGTGCCAGCAGTCAAGGACGCAGCCAAGAGACCCAGTACTTC. This codes for CASSQGRSQETQYF.

In its sample, this clone was seen a few times. The chain is built from TRBV7-9 and TRBJ2-5; maybe TRBD2 (5 bases). This CDR3 spans 14 amino acids. The germline V gene encodes CDR1 SEHNR and CDR2 FQNEAQ (reference sequence). Trimming removed 0 bases from V and 7 bases from J, with 12 bases in between. This CDR3 is CASSLAGVDGTQYF. The CDR3 DNA is TGTGCCAGCAGCTTAGCGGGAGTGGATGGGACCCAGTACTTC.

The chain is built from TRBV4-2 and TRBJ1-6; 10 bases align to TRBD1. The CDR3 is 16 residues long. Per germline, CDR1 LGHNA and CDR2 YNFKEQ. Trimming at V came to 1 base and at J to 6 bases, leaving 3 bases not matched to a gene. This chain's CDR3 is CASSQVGTGANSPLHF. In DNA form, the CDR3 reads TGTGCCAGCAGCCAAGTCGGGACAGGGGCTAATTCACCCCTCCACTTT.

V and J are TRBV21-1 and TRBJ2-2; the table's D gene call, TRBD2, was not cross checked with the DNA. TRBV21-1 is labeled a pseudogene. The CDR3 is 22 amino acids. The CDR3 sequence: CASSFKRECSHPILFNTGELFF. The DNA of the CDR3 is TGTGCCAGCAGCTTTAAGCGGGAGTGTAGTCACCCCATCCTTTTTAACACCGGGGAGCTGTTTTTT.

This clone was counted a single time. The chain carries TRBV6-6 and TRBJ1-5, with no clear D. CDR3 length: 12 residues. CDR1 is MNHNY and CDR2 is SVGAGI in the germline V gene (reference sequence). Trimming pared 6 bases from V and 4 bases from J, leaving 7 bases between. As DNA, the CDR3 is TGTGCCAGCAGATCAAAGAATCAGCCCCAGCATTTT. Its translation: CASRSKNQPQHF.